The 20 T cell receptor beta chains listed next were all sequenced from one sample in a study of blood T cells in healthy people across ages. Alongside a J-beta primer mix, a sample-barcoded 5' primer served in a second PCR lasting about 7 to 12 cycles. TCRdb independently ran MiXCR on the 5' RACE reads; one entry per CDR3 protein. Here the sample spans about 1.1 million distinct CDR3 sequences, more than 30% being singletons. The sequencing sample was made of blood. Receptors were obtained from a man between 18 and 35 years old in good health.

The CDR3 region has the DNA TGTGCCAGTCCAAGACAGTCTGAAGCTTTCTTT. The encoded protein is CASPRQSEAFF. The V call is TRBV2, the J call TRBJ1-1; D possibly corresponds to TRBD1 (5 bases). Per germline, CDR1 SNHLY and CDR2 FYNNEI. Trimming cost V 9 bases and J 6 bases, with 11 bases left between them. CDR3 size: 11 residues.

The rearrangement uses TRBV28 and TRBJ1-1; the D gene is possibly TRBD1 (5 bases). The CDR3 consists of 12 residues. From germline, CDR1 is MDHEN and CDR2 SYDVKM. DNA of the CDR3: TGTGTGGTTTGGGGGACTAACACTGAAGCTTTCTTT. Encoded protein: CVVWGTNTEAFF.

This clonotype was seen just once. CDR3 residues: CSARVTSVKNTDTQYF. The DNA for the CDR3 is TGCAGTGCTAGAGTCACTAGCGTAAAAAACACAGATACGCAGTATTTT. This sequence joins TRBV20-1 and TRBJ2-3, with TRBD2 matching over 7 bases. With 1 base clipped from V and 2 bases from J, the junction kept 9 bases outside the gene matches. Per the germline V gene, CDR1 is DFQATT and CDR2 is SNEGSKA (reference sequence). CDR3 length: 16 amino acids.

The chain joins TRBV4-3 to TRBJ2-1; TRBD1 matches at 8 bases. CDR1 and CDR2 from the germline V gene are LGHNA and YSLEER. This CDR3 contains 15 residues. The V and J ends lost 7 bases and 6 bases, in that order; junction bases with no gene match: 11. In nucleotides, the CDR3 is TGCGCCAGCAAAATGACAGGGGACAGTTTCAATGAGCAGTTCTTC. Protein sequence: CASKMTGDSFNEQFF.

The chain joins TRBV21-1 to TRBJ2-3; TRBD1, the table's D call, lacks a check against the DNA. TRBV21-1 corresponds to a pseudogene. The CDR3 sequence is 16 residues long. As DNA, the CDR3 is TGTGCCAGCAGCCTCCAGGGAAACAGCTACACAGATACGCAGTATTTT. Translated, it gives CASSLQGNSYTDTQYF.

This clonotype was picked up a small number of times. The rearrangement joins TRBV12-3 or TRBV12-4 to TRBJ2-1; tentatively, D is TRBD2 (5 bases). This CDR3 has 13 residues. The CDR3 sequence: CAPRRVPYNEQFF. In DNA form, the CDR3 reads TGTGCTCCCCGGCGGGTTCCCTACAATGAGCAGTTCTTC.

This sequence joins TRBV12-3 or TRBV12-4 and TRBJ1-3; D call uncertain. The CDR3 is 14 residues long. Trimming removed 5 bases at V and 0 bases at J, with 8 bases between. This CDR3 is CASSPARSGNTIYF. The CDR3 bases are TGTGCCAGCAGTCCAGCACGCTCTGGAAACACCATATATTTT.

The chain carries TRBV11-2 and TRBJ2-5; no definite D call. V lost 3 bases, J lost 11 bases, and 31 bases lay in between. This CDR3 comprises 18 residues. CDR1 SGHAT and CDR2 FQNNGV come from the germline V gene. CDR3 nucleotide sequence: TGTGCCAGCAGCTTCCCTTCTGCCCTCAAACGGGCCTACAATAAGCAGTACTTC. Translation: CASSFPSALKRAYNKQYF. The variable domain in full, completed from reference TRBV11-2 and TRBJ2-5, reads EAGVAQSPRYKIIEKRQSVAFWCNPISGHATLYWYQQILGQGPKLLIQFQNNGVVDDSQLPKDRFSAERLKGVDSTLKIQPAKLEDSAVYLCASSFPSALKRAYNKQYFGPGTRLLVL.

Details on this clonotype: A clone one base away is much larger, so this may be a read error. The J gene is TRBJ1-2, the V gene TRBV29-1; D gene unclear. The CDR3 contains 14 residues. Germline V gives CDR1 SQVTM, CDR2 ANQGSEA. Trimming pared 1 base from V and 8 bases from J, leaving 17 bases between. CDR3 sequence: CSVEGWSRRRGYTF. CDR3 DNA: TGCAGCGTTGAAGGCTGGTCTCGGAGAAGAGGCTACACCTTC.

The chain joins TRBV6-1 to TRBJ2-7, with D possibly TRBD2 on 5 matching bases. There are 15 residues in the CDR3. The V and J ends lost 7 bases and 4 bases respectively, with 20 bases between them. CDR1 is MNHNS, CDR2 SASEGT, per germline. CDR3 DNA sequence: TGTGCCAGCAAGCTTGCCCGGGAAAAGGGTTACGAGCAGTACTTC. It encodes CASKLAREKGYEQYF.

The chain couples TRBV10-3 to TRBJ2-7; D may be TRBD1 (6 bases). Germline values: CDR1 ENHRY, CDR2 SYGVKD. CDR3 length: 15 amino acids. The V and J ends lost 10 bases and 7 bases respectively, with 26 bases between them. The CDR3, as DNA: TGTGCCACGCAGGGTTTACAGGGAACCTGCAATGAGCAGTACTTC. Residues: CATQGLQGTCNEQYF.

This clonotype was seen more than once but under ten times. The CDR3 is CASSPGAEDNTQYF. In DNA form, the CDR3 reads TGTGCCAGCTCACCAGGGGCGGAGGATAATACGCAGTATTTT. The V gene is TRBV18, the J gene TRBJ2-3; perhaps D is TRBD1 or TRBD2 (5 bases each). The germline CDR1 and CDR2 sequences are KGHSH and LQKENI. The V gene lost 2 bases and the J gene lost 7 bases, with 13 bases spanning the gap. The CDR3 is 14 amino acids.

Only a few counts were recorded for this clonotype. The chain links TRBV12-3 or TRBV12-4 to TRBJ2-4; D is tentatively TRBD1 or TRBD2 (5 bases each). The CDR3 covers 12 residues. The germline V and J ends were trimmed by 4 bases and 12 bases, with 13 bases remaining between them. In DNA form, the CDR3 reads TGTGCCAGCAGTTCCGGGACCCACAATCAGTACTTC. It encodes CASSSGTHNQYF.

This clonotype was observed a few times. The chain combines TRBV7-2 with TRBJ2-3; weak D call: TRBD2 (6 bases). The CDR3 covers 16 residues. CDR1 and CDR2 from the germline V gene are SGHTA and FQGNSA. V lost 1 base, J lost 4 bases, and 15 bases lay in between. CDR3: CASSLGWGVVADTQYF. CDR3 DNA: TGTGCCAGCAGCTTAGGCTGGGGGGTAGTGGCAGATACGCAGTATTTT.

This clonotype has only a few counts. The genes are TRBV4-2 and TRBJ1-1; 7 positions match TRBD1. V gave up 4 bases and J gave up 4 bases; unmatched junction bases: 6. Germline V CDR1 and CDR2: LGHNA, YNFKEQ. The CDR3 contains 14 residues. CDR3 loop: CASSPGQASTEAFF. CDR3 DNA: TGTGCCAGCAGCCCTGGACAGGCCTCCACTGAAGCTTTCTTT.

As concerns this clonotype: This could be a read error, since a much larger clone is one nucleotide away. This chain joins TRBV20-1 and TRBJ2-5, with 8 bases identical to TRBD2. CDR3 length equals 15 residues. V was pared by 6 bases and J by 11 bases, with 20 bases of the junction left unmatched. In germline, CDR1 is DFQATT, CDR2 SNEGSKA (reference sequence). Written as DNA, the CDR3 is TGCAGTGCAGCCTCACTAGCGGATCCCTGGAATGAGCAGTACTTC. It is translated as CSAASLADPWNEQYF.

Only a few counts were recorded for this clonotype. The gene calls are TRBV29-1 and TRBJ1-5, with D uncertain. This CDR3 contains 11 residues. The ends were cut back, 6 bases at V and 9 bases at J, with 12 bases in the middle. CDR1 is SQVTM and CDR2 is ANQGSEA in the germline V gene. The CDR3 is CSVKGAGPQHF. The CDR3 region has the DNA TGCAGCGTCAAGGGCGCCGGGCCCCAGCATTTT. The whole variable domain, filled in from reference TRBV29-1 and TRBJ1-5, reads SAVISQKPSRDICQRGTSLTIQCQVDSQVTMMFWYRQQPGQSLTLIATANQGSEATYESGFVIDKFPISRPNLTFSTLTVSNMSPEDSSIYLCSVKGAGPQHFGDGTRLSIL.

Many counts were recorded for this clonotype. This chain joins TRBV20-1 and TRBJ1-2; 8 bases are shared with TRBD1. V lost 2 bases, J lost 4 bases, and 9 bases stayed unmatched. From germline, CDR1 is DFQATT and CDR2 SNEGSKA (reference sequence). The CDR3 covers 15 residues. The CDR3 region has the DNA TGCAGTGCTAGACCTCTTACAGGGGGGATCTATGGCTACACCTTC. Protein sequence: CSARPLTGGIYGYTF.

The rearrangement uses TRBV20-1 and TRBJ1-4; D gene unclear. Trimming took 0 bases from V and 4 from J, leaving 6 bases between them. The CDR3 loop spans 13 amino acids. The germline gives CDR1 DFQATT, CDR2 SNEGSKA (reference sequence). Here the CDR3 DNA reads TGCAGTGCTAGAGATACCGATAATGAAAAACTGTTTTTT. Translation gives CSARDTDNEKLFF.

CDR3 in DNA: TGTGCCAGCAGCCAAGATTTGGTGTCCCATCAGCCCCAGCATTTT. This gives the protein CASSQDLVSHQPQHF. The rearrangement links TRBV4-2 to TRBJ1-5; D uncertain. The CDR3 contains 15 residues. V was trimmed by 0 bases and J by 5 bases, leaving 11 bases between them. Per the germline V gene, CDR1 is LGHNA and CDR2 is YNFKEQ.